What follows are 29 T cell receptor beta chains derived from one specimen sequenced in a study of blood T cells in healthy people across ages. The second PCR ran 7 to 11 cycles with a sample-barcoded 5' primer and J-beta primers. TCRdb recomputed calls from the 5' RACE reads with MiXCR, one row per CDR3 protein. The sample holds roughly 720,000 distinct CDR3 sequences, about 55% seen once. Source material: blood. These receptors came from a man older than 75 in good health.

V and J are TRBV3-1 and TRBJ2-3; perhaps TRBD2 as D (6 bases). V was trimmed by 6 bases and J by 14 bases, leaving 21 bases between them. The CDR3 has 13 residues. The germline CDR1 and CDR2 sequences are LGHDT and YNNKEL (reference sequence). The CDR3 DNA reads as TGTGCCAGCAGGGAGGGACTTACCGGATACGCGTATTTT. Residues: CASREGLTGYAYF.

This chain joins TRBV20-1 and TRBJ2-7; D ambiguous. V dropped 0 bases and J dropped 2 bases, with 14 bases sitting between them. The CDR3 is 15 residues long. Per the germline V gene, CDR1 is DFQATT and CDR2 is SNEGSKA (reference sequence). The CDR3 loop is CSARESSGVTYEQYF. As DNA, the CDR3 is TGCAGTGCTAGAGAGTCCAGTGGGGTAACCTACGAGCAGTACTTC.

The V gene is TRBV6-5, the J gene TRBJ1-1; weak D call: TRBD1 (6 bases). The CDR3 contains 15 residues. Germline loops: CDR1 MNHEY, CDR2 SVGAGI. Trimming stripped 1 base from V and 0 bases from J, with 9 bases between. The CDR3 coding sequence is TGTGCCAGCAGTTACTATCCAGGGGTGAACACTGAAGCTTTCTTT. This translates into CASSYYPGVNTEAFF.

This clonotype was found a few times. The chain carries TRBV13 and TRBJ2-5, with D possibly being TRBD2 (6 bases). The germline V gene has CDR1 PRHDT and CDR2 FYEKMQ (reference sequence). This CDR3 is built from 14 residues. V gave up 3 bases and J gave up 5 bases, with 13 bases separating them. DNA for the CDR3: TGTGCCAGCAGCTTCGGAGGGAGAGGGGAGACCCAGTACTTC. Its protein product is CASSFGGRGETQYF.

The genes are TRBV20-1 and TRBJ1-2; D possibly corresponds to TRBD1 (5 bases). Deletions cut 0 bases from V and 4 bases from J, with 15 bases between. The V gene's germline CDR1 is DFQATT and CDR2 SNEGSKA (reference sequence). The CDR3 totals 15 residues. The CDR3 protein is CSAREMGGTLYGYTF. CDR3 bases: TGCAGTGCTAGAGAGATGGGGGGGACCCTCTATGGCTACACCTTC.

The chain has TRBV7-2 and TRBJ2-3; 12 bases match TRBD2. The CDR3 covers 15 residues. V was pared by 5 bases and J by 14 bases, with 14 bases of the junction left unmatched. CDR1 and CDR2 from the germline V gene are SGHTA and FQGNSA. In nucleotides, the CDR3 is TGTGCCAGCAGCATGATGACTAGCGGGAGCAGATACGCGTATTTT. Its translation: CASSMMTSGSRYAYF. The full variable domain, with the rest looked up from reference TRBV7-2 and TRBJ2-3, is GAGVSQSPSNKVTEKGKDVELRCDPISGHTALYWYRQSLGQGLEFLIYFQGNSAPDKSGLPSDRFSAERTGGSVSTLTIQRTQQEDSAVYLCASSMMTSGSRYAYFGPGTRLTVL.

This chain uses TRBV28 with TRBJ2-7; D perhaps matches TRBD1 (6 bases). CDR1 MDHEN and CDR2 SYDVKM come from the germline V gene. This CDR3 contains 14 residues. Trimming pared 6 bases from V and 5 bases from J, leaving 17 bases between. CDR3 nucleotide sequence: TGTGCCAGCAGCCAGCAGGGGATATATAACGAGCAGTACTTC. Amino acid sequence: CASSQQGIYNEQYF.

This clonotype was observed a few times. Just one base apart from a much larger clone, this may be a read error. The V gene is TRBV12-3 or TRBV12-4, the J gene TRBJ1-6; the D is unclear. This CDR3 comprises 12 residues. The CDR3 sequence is CASSALNPPLHF. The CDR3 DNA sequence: TGTGCCAGCAGTGCCCTTAATCCACCCCTCCACTTT.

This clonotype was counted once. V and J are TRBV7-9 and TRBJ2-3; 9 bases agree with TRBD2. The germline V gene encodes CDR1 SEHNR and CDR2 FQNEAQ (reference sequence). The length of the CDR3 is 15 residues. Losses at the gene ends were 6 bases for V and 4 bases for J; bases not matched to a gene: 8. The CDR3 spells CASRPGLASADTQYF. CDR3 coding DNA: TGTGCCAGCAGGCCGGGACTAGCATCAGCAGATACGCAGTATTTT.

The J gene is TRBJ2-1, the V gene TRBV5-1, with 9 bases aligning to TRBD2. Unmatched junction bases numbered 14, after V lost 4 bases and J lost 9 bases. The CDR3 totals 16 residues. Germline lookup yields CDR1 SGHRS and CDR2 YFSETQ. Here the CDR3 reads CASSPGVGGRASEQFF. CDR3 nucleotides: TGCGCCAGCAGCCCCGGCGTTGGCGGGAGGGCCTCTGAGCAGTTCTTC.

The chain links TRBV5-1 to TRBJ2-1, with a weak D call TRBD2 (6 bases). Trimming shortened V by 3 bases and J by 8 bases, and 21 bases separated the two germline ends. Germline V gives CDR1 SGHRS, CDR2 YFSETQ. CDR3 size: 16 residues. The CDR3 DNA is TGCGCCAGCAGCTCAAAGGTAGCGGCCCCGGCGGATGAGCAGTTCTTC. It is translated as CASSSKVAAPADEQFF. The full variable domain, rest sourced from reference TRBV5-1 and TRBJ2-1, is KAGVTQTPRYLIKTRGQQVTLSCSPISGHRSVSWYQQTPGQGLQFLFEYFSETQRNKGNFPGRFSGRQFSNSRSEMNVSTLELGDSALYLCASSSKVAAPADEQFFGPGTRLTVL.

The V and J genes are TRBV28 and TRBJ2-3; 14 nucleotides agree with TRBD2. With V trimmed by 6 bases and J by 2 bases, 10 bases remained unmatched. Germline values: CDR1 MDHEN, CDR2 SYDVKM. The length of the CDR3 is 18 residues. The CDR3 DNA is TGTGCCAGCAGGGGGACTAGCGGGAGATTTTCGGACACAGATACGCAGTATTTT. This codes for CASRGTSGRFSDTDTQYF.

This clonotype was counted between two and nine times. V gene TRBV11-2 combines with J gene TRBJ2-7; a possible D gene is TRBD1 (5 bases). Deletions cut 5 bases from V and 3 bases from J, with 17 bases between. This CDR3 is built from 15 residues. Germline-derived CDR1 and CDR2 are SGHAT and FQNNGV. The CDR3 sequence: CASSRAQAPRYEQYF. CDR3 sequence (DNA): TGTGCCAGCAGCCGAGCACAGGCTCCCCGCTACGAGCAGTACTTC.

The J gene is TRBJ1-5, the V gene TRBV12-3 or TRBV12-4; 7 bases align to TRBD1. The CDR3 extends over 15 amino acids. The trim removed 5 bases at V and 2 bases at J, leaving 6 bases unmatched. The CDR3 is CASSPTGNGNQPQHF. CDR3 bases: TGTGCCAGCAGTCCGACAGGGAATGGCAATCAGCCCCAGCATTTT.

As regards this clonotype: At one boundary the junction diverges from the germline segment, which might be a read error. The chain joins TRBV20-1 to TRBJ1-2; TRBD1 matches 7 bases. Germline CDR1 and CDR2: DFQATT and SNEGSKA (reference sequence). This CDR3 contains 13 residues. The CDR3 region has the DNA TGCAGTGCCAAGGACAGGTCTAACTATGGCAACACCTTC. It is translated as CSAKDRSNYGNTF.

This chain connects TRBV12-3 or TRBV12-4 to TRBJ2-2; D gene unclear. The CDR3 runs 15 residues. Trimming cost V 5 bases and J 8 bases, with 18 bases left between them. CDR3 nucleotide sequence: TGTGCCAGCAGTCCTCGCCCCACTGGGTTGGGGGAGCTGTTTTTT. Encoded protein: CASSPRPTGLGELFF.

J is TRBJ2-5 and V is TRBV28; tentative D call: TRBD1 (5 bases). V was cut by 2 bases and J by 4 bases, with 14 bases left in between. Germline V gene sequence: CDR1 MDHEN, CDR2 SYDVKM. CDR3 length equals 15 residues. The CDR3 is CASSLVTGGVETQYF. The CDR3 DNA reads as TGTGCCAGCAGTTTAGTCACAGGCGGAGTAGAGACCCAGTACTTC.

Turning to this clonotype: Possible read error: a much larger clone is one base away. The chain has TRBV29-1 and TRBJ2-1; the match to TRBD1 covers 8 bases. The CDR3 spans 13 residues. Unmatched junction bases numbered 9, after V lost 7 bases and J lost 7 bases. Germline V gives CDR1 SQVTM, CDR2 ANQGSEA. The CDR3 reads CSGVIGQGNEQFF. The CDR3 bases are TGCAGCGGTGTCATCGGACAGGGAAATGAGCAGTTCTTC.

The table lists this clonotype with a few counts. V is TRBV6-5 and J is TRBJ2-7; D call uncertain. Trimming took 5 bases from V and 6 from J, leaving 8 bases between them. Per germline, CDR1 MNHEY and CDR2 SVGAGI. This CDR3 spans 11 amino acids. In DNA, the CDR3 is TGTGCCAGCAGTACCCGGTTCGAGCAGTACTTC. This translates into CASSTRFEQYF.

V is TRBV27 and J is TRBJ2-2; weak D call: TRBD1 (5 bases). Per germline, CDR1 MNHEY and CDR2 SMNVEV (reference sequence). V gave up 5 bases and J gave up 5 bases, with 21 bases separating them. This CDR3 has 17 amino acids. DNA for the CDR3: TGTGCCAGCAGTAGGGTTTCAGGGCCAATTCGGACCGGGGAGCTGTTTTTT. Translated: CASSRVSGPIRTGELFF.

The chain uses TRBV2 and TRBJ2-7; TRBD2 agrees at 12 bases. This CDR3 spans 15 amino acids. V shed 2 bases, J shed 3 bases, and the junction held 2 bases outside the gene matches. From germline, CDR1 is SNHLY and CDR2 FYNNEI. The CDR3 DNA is TGTGCCAGCAGTGAACAACTAGCGGGAGGCTACGAGCAGTACTTC. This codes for CASSEQLAGGYEQYF. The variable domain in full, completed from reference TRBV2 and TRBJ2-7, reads EPEVTQTPSHQVTQMGQEVILRCVPISNHLYFYWYRQILGQKVEFLVSFYNNEISEKSEIFDDQFSVERPDGSNFTLKIRSTKLEDSAMYFCASSEQLAGGYEQYFGPGTRLTVT.

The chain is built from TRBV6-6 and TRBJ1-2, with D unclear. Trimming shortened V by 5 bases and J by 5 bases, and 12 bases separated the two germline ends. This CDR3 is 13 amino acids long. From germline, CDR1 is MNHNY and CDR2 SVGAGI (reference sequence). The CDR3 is CASSPGARYGYTF. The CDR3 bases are TGTGCCAGCAGTCCCGGAGCCCGGTATGGCTACACCTTC.

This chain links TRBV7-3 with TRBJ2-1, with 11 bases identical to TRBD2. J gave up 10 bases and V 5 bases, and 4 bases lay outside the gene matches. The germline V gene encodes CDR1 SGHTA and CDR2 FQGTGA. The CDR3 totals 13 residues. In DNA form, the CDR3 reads TGTGCCAGCAGCCTAGCGGGAGGATGGGAGCAGTTCTTC. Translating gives CASSLAGGWEQFF.

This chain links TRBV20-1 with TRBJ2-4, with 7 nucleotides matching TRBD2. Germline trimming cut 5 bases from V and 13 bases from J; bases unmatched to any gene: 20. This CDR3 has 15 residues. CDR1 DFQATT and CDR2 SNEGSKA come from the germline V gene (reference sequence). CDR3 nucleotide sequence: TGCAGTGCTGGCCTACTCGGGGGTGGCGGGGGAGAGCAGTACTTC. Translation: CSAGLLGGGGGEQYF.

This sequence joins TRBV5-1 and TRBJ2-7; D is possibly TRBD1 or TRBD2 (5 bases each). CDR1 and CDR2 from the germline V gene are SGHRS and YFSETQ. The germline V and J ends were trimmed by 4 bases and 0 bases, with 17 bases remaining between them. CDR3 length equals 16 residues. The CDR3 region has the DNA TGCGCCAGCAGCGCCGCTCCGGGGCCAAACTCCTACGAGCAGTACTTC. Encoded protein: CASSAAPGPNSYEQYF.

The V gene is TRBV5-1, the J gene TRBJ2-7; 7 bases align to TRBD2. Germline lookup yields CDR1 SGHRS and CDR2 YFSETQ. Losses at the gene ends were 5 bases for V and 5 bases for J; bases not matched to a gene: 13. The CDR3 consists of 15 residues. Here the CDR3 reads CASSLLGGGLDEQYF. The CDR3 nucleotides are TGCGCCAGCAGTTTACTCGGCGGGGGTCTGGACGAGCAGTACTTC.

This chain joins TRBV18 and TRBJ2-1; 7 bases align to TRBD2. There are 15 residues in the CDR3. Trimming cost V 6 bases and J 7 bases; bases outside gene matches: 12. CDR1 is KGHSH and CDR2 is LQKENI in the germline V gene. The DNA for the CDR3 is TGTGCCAGCTCCGGGGGGACTCCTGACACAAATGAGCAGTTCTTC. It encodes CASSGGTPDTNEQFF.

In DNA, the CDR3 is TGTGCCAGCAGCATGAGGGACGCAGATACGCAGTATTTT. This encodes CASSMRDADTQYF. V gene TRBV21-1 combines with J gene TRBJ2-3; TRBD1 is taken as the D call from the table, unchecked against the DNA. TRBV21-1 is labeled a pseudogene. The CDR3 runs 13 residues.

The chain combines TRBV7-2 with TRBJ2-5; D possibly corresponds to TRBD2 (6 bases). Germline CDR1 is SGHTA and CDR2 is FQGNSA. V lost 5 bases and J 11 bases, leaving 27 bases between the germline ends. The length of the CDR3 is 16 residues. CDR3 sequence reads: CASSRGGAGFRNEQYF. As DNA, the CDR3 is TGTGCCAGCAGCCGGGGAGGAGCTGGATTTAGGAATGAGCAGTACTTC. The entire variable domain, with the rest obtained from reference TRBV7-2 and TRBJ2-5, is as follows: GAGVSQSPSNKVTEKGKDVELRCDPISGHTALYWYRQSLGQGLEFLIYFQGNSAPDKSGLPSDRFSAERTGGSVSTLTIQRTQQEDSAVYLCASSRGGAGFRNEQYFGPGTRLLVL.